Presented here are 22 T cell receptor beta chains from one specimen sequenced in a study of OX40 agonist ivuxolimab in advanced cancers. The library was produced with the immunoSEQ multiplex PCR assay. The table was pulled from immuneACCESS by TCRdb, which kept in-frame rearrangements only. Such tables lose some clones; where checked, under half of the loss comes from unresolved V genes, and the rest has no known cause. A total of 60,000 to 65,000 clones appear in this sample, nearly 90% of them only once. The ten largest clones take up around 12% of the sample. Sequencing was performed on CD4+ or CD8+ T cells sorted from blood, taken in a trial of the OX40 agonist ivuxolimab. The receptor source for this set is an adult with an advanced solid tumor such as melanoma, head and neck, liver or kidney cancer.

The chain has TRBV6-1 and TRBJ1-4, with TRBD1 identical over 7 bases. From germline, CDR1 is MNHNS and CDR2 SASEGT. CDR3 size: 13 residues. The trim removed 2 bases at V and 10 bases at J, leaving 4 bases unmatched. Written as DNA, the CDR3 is TGTGCCAGCAGTGAATTGTCAGGGGGAAAACTGTTTTTT. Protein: CASSELSGGKLFF.

For the CDR3, the DNA is TGTGCCAGCAGCGACCCCGGAGGGGGCCCTGGTTCACCCCTCCACTTT. It specifies CASSDPGGGPGSPLHF. This chain joins TRBV9 and TRBJ1-6; 7 bases line up with TRBD1. Per germline, CDR1 SGDLS and CDR2 YYNGEE. This CDR3 comprises 16 residues. The junction had 12 bases not matched to a gene; V was cut back by 3 bases and J by 9 bases.

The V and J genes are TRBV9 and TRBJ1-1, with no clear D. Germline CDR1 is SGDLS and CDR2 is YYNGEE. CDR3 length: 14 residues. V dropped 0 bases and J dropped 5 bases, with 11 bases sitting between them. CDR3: CASSVGGARTEAFF. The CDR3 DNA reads TGTGCCAGCAGCGTAGGTGGCGCTAGAACTGAAGCTTTCTTT.

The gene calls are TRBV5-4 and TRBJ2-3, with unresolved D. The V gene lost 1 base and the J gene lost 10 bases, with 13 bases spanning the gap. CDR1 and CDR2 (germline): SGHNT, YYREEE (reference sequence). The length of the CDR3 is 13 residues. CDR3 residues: CASSLISARSQYF. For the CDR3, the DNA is TGTGCCAGCAGCTTGATCAGCGCTCGGTCGCAGTATTTT.

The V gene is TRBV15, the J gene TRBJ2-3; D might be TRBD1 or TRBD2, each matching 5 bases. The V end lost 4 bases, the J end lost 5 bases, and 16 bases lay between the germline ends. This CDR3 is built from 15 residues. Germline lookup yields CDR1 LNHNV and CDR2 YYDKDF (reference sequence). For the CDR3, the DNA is TGTGCCACCAGCATGAGGGCAGGGATTCAAGATACGCAGTATTTT. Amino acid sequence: CATSMRAGIQDTQYF.

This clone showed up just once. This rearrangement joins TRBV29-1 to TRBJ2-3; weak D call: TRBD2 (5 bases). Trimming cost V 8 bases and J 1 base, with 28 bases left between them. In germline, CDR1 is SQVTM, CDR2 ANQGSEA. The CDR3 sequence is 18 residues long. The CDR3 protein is CSPRLVDGEMGGTDTQYF. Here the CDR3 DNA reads TGCAGCCCCCGGCTGGTAGATGGGGAAATGGGAGGCACAGATACGCAGTATTTT.

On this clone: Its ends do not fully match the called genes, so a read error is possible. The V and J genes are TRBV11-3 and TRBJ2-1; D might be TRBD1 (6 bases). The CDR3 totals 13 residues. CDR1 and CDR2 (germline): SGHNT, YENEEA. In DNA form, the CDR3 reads TGTGCCAGCAGCACGACAGGCTACGATGAGCAGTTCTTC. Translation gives CASSTTGYDEQFF.

The DNA for the CDR3 is TGCAGCGTTCCCGGGACTAGCGGCACCGGGGAGCTGTTTTTT. This gives the protein CSVPGTSGTGELFF. The chain has TRBV29-1 and TRBJ2-2; 11 nucleotides agree with TRBD2. V lost 5 bases to trimming and J lost 4 bases; unmatched junction nucleotides: 3. This CDR3 region has 14 residues. Germline lookup yields CDR1 SQVTM and CDR2 ANQGSEA.

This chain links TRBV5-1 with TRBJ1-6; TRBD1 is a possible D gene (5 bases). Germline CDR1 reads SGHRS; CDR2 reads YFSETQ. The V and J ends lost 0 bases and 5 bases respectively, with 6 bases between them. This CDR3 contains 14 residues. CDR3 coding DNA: TGCGCCAGCAGCTTGGTAGGGGATAATTCACCCCTCCACTTT. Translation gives CASSLVGDNSPLHF.

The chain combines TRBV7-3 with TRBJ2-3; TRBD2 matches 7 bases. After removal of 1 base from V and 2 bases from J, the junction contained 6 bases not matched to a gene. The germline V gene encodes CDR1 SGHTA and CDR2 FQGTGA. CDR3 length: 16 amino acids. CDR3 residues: CASSLNIAGDTDTQYF. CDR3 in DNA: TGTGCCAGCAGCTTAAATATAGCGGGCGACACAGATACGCAGTATTTT.

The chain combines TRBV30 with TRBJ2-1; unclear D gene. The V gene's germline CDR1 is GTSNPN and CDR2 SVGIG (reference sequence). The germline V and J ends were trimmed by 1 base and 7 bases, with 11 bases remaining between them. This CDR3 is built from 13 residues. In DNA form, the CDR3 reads TGTGCCTGGAGTGGATTCGGGTGGAATGAGCAGTTCTTC. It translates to CAWSGFGWNEQFF.

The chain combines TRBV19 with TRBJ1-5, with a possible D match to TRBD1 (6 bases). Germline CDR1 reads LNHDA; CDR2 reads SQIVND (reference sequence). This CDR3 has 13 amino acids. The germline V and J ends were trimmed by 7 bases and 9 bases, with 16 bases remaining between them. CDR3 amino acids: CASTPGGQGPQHF. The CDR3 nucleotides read TGTGCCAGTACCCCGGGGGGCCAAGGGCCCCAGCATTTT.

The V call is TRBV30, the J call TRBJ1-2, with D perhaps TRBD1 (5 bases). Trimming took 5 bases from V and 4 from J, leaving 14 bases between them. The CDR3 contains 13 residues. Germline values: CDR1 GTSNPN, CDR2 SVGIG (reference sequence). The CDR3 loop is CAWLKTVPYGYTF. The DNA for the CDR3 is TGTGCCTGGCTAAAGACAGTACCCTATGGCTACACCTTC.

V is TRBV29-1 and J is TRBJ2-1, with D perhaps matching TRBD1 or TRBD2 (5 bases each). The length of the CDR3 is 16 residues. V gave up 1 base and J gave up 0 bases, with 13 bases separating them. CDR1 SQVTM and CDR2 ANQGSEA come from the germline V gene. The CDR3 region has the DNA TGCAGCGTTGAAGGAGGGAAGGGGTTCTCCTACAATGAGCAGTTCTTC. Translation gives CSVEGGKGFSYNEQFF.

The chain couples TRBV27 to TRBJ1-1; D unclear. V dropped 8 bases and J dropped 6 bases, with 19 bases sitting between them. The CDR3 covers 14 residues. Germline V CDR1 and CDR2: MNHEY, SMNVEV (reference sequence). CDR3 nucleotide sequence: TGTGCCAGCTCCGTGCGGGGTAATTCGGCTGAAGCTTTCTTT. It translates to CASSVRGNSAEAFF.

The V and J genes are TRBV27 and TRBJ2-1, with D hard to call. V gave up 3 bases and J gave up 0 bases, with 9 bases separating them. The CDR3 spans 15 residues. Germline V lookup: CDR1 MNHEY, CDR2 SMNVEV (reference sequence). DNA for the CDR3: TGTGCCAGCAGTTTGGGGTCTAGCTCCTACAATGAGCAGTTCTTC. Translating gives CASSLGSSSYNEQFF.

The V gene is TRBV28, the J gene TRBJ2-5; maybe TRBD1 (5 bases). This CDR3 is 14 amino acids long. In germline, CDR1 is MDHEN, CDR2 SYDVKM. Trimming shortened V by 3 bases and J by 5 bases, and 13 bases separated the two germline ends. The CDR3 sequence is CASSLLGPSETQYF. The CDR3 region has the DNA TGTGCCAGCAGTTTGTTGGGGCCTTCGGAGACCCAGTACTTC.

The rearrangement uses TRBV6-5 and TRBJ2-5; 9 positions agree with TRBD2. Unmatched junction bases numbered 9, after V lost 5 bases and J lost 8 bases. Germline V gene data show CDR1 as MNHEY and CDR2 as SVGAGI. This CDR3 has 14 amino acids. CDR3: CASSQAGGQGTQYF. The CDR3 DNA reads TGTGCCAGCAGTCAAGCGGGGGGCCAGGGAACCCAGTACTTC.

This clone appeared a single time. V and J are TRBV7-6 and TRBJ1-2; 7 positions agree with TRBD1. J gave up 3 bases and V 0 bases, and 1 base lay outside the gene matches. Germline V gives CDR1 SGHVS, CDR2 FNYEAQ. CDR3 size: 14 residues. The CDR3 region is CASSLAGGDYGYTF. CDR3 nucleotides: TGTGCCAGCAGCTTAGCAGGGGGCGACTATGGCTACACCTTC. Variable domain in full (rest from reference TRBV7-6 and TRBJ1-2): GAGVSQSPRYKVTKRGQDVALRCDPISGHVSLYWYRQALGQGPEFLTYFNYEAQQDKSGLPNDRFSAERPEGSISTLTIQRTEQRDSAMYRCASSLAGGDYGYTFGSGTRLTVV.

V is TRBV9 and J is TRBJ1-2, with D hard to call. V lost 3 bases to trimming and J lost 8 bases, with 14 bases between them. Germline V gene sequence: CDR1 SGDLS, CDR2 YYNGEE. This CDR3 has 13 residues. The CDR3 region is CASSGRIVYGYTF. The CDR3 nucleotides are TGTGCCAGCAGCGGAAGAATTGTCTACGGCTACACCTTC.

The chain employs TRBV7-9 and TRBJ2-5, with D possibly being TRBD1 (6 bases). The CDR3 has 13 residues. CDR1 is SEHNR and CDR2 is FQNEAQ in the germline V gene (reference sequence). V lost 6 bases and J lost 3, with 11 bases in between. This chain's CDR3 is CASRPGQKETQYF. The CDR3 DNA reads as TGTGCCAGCAGGCCAGGACAGAAAGAGACCCAGTACTTC.

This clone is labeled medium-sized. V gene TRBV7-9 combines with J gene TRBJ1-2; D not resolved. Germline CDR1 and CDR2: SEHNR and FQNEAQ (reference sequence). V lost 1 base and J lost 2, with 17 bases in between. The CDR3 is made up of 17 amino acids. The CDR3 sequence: CASSLVGRIYENYGYTF. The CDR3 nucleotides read TGTGCCAGCAGCTTAGTTGGCAGGATCTACGAAAACTATGGCTACACCTTC.